This TCR beta chain is from a study of T cells after yellow fever vaccination. Study results and caveats: Almost none of the vaccine-responding clonotypes turned up in sorted memory subsets on day 0, the data showed.

5'RACE template switching generated TCR cDNA, adding a universal primer site and UMIs. One entry per CDR3 protein, called by TCRdb with MiXCR from the 5' RACE reads. The sample lists around 15,000 distinct CDR3 sequences, approximately 4% occurring once. At least ten counts were recorded for this clonotype. The specimen comprised PBMCs, either bulk or a sorted T-cell subset (CD4+, CD8+, memory, or dextramer-sorted; not recorded which), sampled 15 days after the yellow fever booster vaccination. The sequence derives from a man aged 25 to 40 who received the YFV17D yellow fever vaccine.

CDR3 in DNA: TGTGCCAGCAGCTCTACTGGACAGGGCAGATCCTATAATTCACCCCTCCACTTT. This codes for CASSSTGQGRSYNSPLHF. The chain recombines TRBV7-2 with TRBJ1-6; 8 nucleotides align to TRBD1. CDR1 is SGHTA, CDR2 FQGNSA, per germline. The CDR3 has 18 residues. Losses at the gene ends were 4 bases for V and 1 base for J; bases not matched to a gene: 9.